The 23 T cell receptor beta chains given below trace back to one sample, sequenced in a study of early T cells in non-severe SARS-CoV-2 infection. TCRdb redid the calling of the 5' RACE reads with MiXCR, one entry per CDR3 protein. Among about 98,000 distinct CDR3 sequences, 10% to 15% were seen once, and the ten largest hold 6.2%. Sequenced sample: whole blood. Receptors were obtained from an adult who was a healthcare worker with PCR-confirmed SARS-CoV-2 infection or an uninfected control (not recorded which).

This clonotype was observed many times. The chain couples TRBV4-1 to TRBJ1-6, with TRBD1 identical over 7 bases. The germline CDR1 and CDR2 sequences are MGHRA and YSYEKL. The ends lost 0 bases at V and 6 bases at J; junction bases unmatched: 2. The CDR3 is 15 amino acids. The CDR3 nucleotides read TGCGCCAGCAGCCAAGATCCAGGGGGTAATTCACCCCTCCACTTT. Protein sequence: CASSQDPGGNSPLHF.

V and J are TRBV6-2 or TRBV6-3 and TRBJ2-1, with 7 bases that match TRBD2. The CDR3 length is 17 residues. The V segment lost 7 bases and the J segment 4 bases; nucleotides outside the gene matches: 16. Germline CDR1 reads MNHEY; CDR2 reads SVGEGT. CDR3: CASNAGIRRGIYNEQFF. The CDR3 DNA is TGTGCCAGCAACGCCGGTATTCGGCGGGGGATTTACAATGAGCAGTTCTTC.

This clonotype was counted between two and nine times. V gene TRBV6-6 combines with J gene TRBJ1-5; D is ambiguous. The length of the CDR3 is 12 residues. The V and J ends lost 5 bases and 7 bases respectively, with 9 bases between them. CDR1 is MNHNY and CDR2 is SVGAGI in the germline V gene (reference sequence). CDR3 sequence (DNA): TGTGCCAGCAGTAGAACCAAGCAGCCCCAGCATTTT. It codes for CASSRTKQPQHF.

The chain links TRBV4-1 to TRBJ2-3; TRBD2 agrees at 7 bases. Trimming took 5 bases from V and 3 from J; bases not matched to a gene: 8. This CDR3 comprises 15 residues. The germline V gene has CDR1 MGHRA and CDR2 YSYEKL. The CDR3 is CASSVRESTTDTQYF. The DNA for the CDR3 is TGCGCCAGCAGCGTGCGGGAGTCTACGACAGATACGCAGTATTTT.

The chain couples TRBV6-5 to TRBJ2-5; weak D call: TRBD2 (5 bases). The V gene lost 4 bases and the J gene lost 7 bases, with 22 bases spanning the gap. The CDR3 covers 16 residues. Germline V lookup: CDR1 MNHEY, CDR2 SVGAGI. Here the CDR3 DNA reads TGTGCCAGCAGTTTAGTGGAGGCCCAGGTCGGTGGGACCCAGTACTTC. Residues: CASSLVEAQVGGTQYF.

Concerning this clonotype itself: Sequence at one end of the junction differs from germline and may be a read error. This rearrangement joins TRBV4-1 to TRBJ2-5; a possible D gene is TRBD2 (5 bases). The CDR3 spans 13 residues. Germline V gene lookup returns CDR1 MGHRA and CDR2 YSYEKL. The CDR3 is CASSQRGVESQYF. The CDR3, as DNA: TGCGCCAGCAGCCAACGGGGAGTTGAGAGCCAGTACTTC.

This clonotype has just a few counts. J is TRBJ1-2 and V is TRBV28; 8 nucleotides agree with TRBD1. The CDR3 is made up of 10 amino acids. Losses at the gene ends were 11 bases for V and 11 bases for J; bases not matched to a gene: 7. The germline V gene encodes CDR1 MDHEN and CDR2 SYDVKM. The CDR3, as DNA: TGTGCCGCTTCCCGGACAGGGTACACCTTC. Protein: CAASRTGYTF.

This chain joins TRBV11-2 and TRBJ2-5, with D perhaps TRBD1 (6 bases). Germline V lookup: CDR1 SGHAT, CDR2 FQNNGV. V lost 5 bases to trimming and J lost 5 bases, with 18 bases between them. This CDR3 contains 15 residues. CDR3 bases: TGTGCCAGCAGCCTCGATGTCAGAAGGGGGGAGACCCAGTACTTC. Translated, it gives CASSLDVRRGETQYF. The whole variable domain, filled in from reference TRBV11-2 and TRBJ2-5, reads EAGVAQSPRYKIIEKRQSVAFWCNPISGHATLYWYQQILGQGPKLLIQFQNNGVVDDSQLPKDRFSAERLKGVDSTLKIQPAKLEDSAVYLCASSLDVRRGETQYFGPGTRLLVL.

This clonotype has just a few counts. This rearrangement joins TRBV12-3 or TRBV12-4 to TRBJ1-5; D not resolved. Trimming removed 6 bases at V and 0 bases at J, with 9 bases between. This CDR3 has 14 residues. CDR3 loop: CASSPDYSNQPQHF. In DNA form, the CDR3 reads TGTGCCAGCAGCCCCGACTATAGCAATCAGCCCCAGCATTTT.

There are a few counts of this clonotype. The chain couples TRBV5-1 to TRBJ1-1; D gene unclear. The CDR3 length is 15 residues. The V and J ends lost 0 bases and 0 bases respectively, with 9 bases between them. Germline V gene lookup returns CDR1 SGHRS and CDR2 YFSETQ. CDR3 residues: CASSLGHRMNTEAFF. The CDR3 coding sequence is TGCGCCAGCAGCTTGGGCCACCGCATGAACACTGAAGCTTTCTTT.

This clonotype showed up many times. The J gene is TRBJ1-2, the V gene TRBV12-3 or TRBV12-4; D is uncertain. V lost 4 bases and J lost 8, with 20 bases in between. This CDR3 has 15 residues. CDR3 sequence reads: CASSSQIIDWLGYTF. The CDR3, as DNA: TGTGCCAGCAGTTCCCAGATTATCGATTGGTTAGGCTACACCTTC.

This CDR3 is CAISAYSGVYNEQFF. Written as DNA, the CDR3 is TGTGCCATCAGTGCGTATAGCGGGGTGTACAATGAGCAGTTCTTC. The chain couples TRBV10-3 to TRBJ2-1; 8 bases line up with TRBD2. There are 15 residues in the CDR3. The J segment lost 4 bases and the V segment lost 4 bases, leaving 6 bases of the junction unmatched. Germline V lookup: CDR1 ENHRY, CDR2 SYGVKD.

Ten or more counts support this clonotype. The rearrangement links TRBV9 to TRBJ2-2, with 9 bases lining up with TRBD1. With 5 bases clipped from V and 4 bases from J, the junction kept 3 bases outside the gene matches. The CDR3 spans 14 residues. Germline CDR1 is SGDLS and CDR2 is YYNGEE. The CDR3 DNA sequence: TGTGCCAGCAGGGGACAGGGAGGCACCGGGGAGCTGTTTTTT. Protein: CASRGQGGTGELFF.

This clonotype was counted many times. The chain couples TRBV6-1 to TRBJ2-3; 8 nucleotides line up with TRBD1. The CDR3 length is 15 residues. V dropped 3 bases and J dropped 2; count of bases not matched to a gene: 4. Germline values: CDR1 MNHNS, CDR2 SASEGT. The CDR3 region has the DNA TGTGCCAGCAGTGACAGGGGGCGTGACACAGATACGCAGTATTTT. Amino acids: CASSDRGRDTDTQYF.

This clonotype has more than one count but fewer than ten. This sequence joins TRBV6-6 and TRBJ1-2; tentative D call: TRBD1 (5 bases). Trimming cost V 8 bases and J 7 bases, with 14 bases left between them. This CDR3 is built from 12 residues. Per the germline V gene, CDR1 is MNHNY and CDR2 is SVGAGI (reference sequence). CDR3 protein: CASLTGGSGYTF. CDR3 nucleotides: TGTGCCAGCCTCACGGGGGGGAGTGGCTACACCTTC.

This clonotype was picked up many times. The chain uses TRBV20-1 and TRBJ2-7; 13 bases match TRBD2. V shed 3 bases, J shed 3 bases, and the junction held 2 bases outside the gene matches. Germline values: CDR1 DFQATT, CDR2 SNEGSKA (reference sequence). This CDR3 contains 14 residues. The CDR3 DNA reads TGCAGTGCTAGGGGGACTAGCGGGATCTACGAGCAGTACTTC. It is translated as CSARGTSGIYEQYF.

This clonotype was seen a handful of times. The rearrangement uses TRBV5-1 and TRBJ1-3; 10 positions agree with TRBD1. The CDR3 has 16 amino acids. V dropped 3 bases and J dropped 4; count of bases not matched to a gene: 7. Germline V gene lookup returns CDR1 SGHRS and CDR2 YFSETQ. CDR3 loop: CASSSSPTGGGNTIYF. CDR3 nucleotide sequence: TGCGCCAGCAGCTCGTCCCCGACAGGGGGCGGAAACACCATATATTTT.

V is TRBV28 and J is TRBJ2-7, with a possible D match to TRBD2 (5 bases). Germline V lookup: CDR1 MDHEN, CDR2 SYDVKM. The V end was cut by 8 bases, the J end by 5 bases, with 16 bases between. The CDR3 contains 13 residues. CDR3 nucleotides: TGTGCCAGCCGGGTAACCGCGGGTGACGAGCAGTACTTC. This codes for CASRVTAGDEQYF.

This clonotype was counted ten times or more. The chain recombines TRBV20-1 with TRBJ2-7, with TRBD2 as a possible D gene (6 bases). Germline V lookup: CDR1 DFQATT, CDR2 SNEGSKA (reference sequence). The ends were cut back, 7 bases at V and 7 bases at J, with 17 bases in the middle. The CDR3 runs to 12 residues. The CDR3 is CSVLRRAREQYF. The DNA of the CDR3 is TGCAGTGTCCTCAGGAGGGCCAGGGAGCAGTACTTC.

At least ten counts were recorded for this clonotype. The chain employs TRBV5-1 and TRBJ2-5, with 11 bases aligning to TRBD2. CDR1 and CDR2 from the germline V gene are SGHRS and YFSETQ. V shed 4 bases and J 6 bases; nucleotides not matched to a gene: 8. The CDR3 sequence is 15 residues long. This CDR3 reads CASSRGTSGQQTQYF. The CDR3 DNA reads TGCGCCAGCAGCCGGGGGACTAGCGGACAACAGACCCAGTACTTC.

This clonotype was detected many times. The CDR3 protein is CASSRRGPYEQYF. CDR3 nucleotides: TGTGCCAGCAGTCGCAGGGGCCCCTACGAGCAGTACTTC. The chain couples TRBV28 to TRBJ2-7; TRBD1 is a possible D gene (6 bases). The V gene lost 5 bases and the J gene lost 2 bases, with 10 bases spanning the gap. Looked up from germline, CDR1 is MDHEN and CDR2 is SYDVKM. CDR3 length: 13 amino acids.

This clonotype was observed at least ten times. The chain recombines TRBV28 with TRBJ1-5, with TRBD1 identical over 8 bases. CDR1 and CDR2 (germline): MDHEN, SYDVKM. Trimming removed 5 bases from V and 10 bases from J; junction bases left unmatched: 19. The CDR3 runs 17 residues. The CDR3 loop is CASSRRQGMGHSDPQHF. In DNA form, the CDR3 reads TGTGCCAGCAGTCGACGACAGGGGATGGGCCATTCGGATCCCCAGCATTTT.

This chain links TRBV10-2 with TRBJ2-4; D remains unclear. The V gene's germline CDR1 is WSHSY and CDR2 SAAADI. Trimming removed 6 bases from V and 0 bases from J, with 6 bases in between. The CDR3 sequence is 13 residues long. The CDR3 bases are TGCGCCAGCAGCGATTTAGCCAAAAACATTCAGTACTTC. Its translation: CASSDLAKNIQYF.